This entry lists 10 T cell receptor beta chains sequenced from one sample in a study of blood T cell repertoires in COVID-19 (dated by TCRdb to about 2020). The library was prepared using the immunoSEQ multiplex PCR assay. The table comes from immuneACCESS by way of TCRdb, which keeps in-frame sequences with V and J called. Part of the clones is missing from these tables; in studies checked, under half for an unresolved V gene and the rest for unknown reasons. The sample table contains fewer than 250,000 clones; only one count was recorded for roughly four fifths of them. The ten largest clones take up 1.9% of the sample. Sequencing input: peripheral blood. Receptors were obtained from a woman over 75 with acute or convalescent COVID-19.

This chain connects TRBV2 to TRBJ1-2, with D perhaps matching TRBD1 (6 bases). This CDR3 has 13 residues. The germline V gene encodes CDR1 SNHLY and CDR2 FYNNEI. Trimming took off 3 bases at V and 3 bases at J, with 8 bases between the two ends. The CDR3 DNA follows: TGTGCCAGCAGTGACAGGGGTGACTATGGCTACACCTTC. Translated, it gives CASSDRGDYGYTF.

This sequence joins TRBV19 and TRBJ2-1; a possible D gene is TRBD2 (6 bases). The V gene's germline CDR1 is LNHDA and CDR2 SQIVND (reference sequence). The CDR3 is 16 amino acids. Trimming removed 6 bases at V and 0 bases at J, with 15 bases between. The CDR3 protein is CASSDRASVSYNEQFF. DNA of the CDR3: TGTGCCAGTAGCGATAGGGCTAGCGTCTCCTACAATGAGCAGTTCTTC.

In this sample, this clone turned up a few times. V is TRBV4-2 and J is TRBJ2-7; 7 nucleotides agree with TRBD1. From germline, CDR1 is LGHNA and CDR2 YNFKEQ. J was trimmed by 4 bases and V by 5 bases; bases with no gene match: 5. The CDR3 extends over 13 amino acids. CDR3 region: CASSRGPSYEQYF. DNA for the CDR3: TGTGCCAGCAGCAGGGGGCCTAGTTACGAGCAGTACTTC.

The chain couples TRBV18 to TRBJ2-1, with D perhaps TRBD2 (6 bases). The CDR3 spans 16 residues. CDR1 KGHSH and CDR2 LQKENI come from the germline V gene. Trimming left V 6 bases short and J 9 bases short, with 24 bases between. The CDR3 DNA is TGTGCCAGCTCCCGGTATGAGACTAGTAAGCACAGTGAGCAGTTCTTC. This encodes CASSRYETSKHSEQFF.

The chain joins TRBV20-1 to TRBJ2-1; a weak D match, TRBD2 (6 bases). Germline CDR1 reads DFQATT; CDR2 reads SNEGSKA (reference sequence). V was cut by 3 bases and J by 6 bases, with 21 bases left in between. The CDR3 loop spans 16 amino acids. In nucleotides, the CDR3 is TGCAGTGCTAGTAACACTTGGGACCTGGGGGGCAATGAGCAGTTCTTC. Amino acid sequence: CSASNTWDLGGNEQFF.

This chain joins TRBV5-1 and TRBJ2-3; weak D call: TRBD1 (6 bases). Deletions cut 3 bases from V and 1 base from J, with 12 bases between. CDR1 SGHRS and CDR2 YFSETQ come from the germline V gene. The CDR3 is 15 residues long. CDR3 nucleotide sequence: TGCGCCAGCAGCTCGTTAGGGGGAGGCACAGATACGCAGTATTTT. This translates into CASSSLGGGTDTQYF.

V and J are TRBV6-2 or TRBV6-3 and TRBJ1-6; D is unclear. The germline V gene has CDR1 MNHEY and CDR2 SVGEGT. V gave up 0 bases and J gave up 6 bases, with 9 bases separating them. This CDR3 comprises 15 residues. The CDR3: CASSYSFRGNSPLHF. CDR3 sequence (DNA): TGTGCCAGCAGTTACTCGTTTCGGGGTAATTCACCCCTCCACTTT.

The V gene is TRBV7-6, the J gene TRBJ2-1; perhaps TRBD2 as D (6 bases). Germline V gene data show CDR1 as SGHVS and CDR2 as FNYEAQ. The CDR3 extends over 13 amino acids. The V and J ends lost 3 bases and 6 bases respectively, with 9 bases between them. Here the CDR3 reads CASSFAGGNEQFF. The CDR3 DNA follows: TGTGCCAGCAGCTTCGCCGGGGGCAATGAGCAGTTCTTC.

This clone has only a few counts. This sequence joins TRBV5-1 and TRBJ2-5; 9 bases are a match to TRBD2. Germline CDR1 and CDR2: SGHRS and YFSETQ. CDR3 length equals 15 residues. V gave up 3 bases and J gave up 1 base; unmatched junction bases: 4. The CDR3 region has the DNA TGCGCCAGCAGCTCGTTAGCGGGGGTCCAAGAGACCCAGTACTTC. Its translation: CASSSLAGVQETQYF. Supplemented by reference TRBV5-1 and TRBJ2-5, the full variable domain reads KAGVTQTPRYLIKTRGQQVTLSCSPISGHRSVSWYQQTPGQGLQFLFEYFSETQRNKGNFPGRFSGRQFSNSRSEMNVSTLELGDSALYLCASSSLAGVQETQYFGPGTRLLVL.

The gene calls are TRBV19 and TRBJ1-2, with D perhaps matching TRBD1 (6 bases). Per germline, CDR1 LNHDA and CDR2 SQIVND (reference sequence). Trimming took 6 bases from V and 7 from J, leaving 15 bases between them. CDR3 length: 13 amino acids. The CDR3 protein is CASRITGIGGYTF. The CDR3 coding sequence is TGTGCCAGTAGGATTACAGGGATCGGTGGCTACACCTTC.